The 27 T cell receptor beta chains in this list originate from one sample, sequenced in a study of cytomegalovirus exposure and HLA in healthy donors. Both 60 Vbeta primers and 13 Jbeta primers went into the PCR. Using immunoSEQ multiplex PCR, the repertoire was profiled, and TCRdb retains in-frame clones only, with some absent. The data show approximately 37,000 clones, 80% seen once. The material sequenced was PBMCs. The receptors here all came from a male donor in good health and CMV-seronegative.

The chain joins TRBV29-1 to TRBJ2-5; D might be TRBD2 (6 bases). Germline values: CDR1 SQVTM, CDR2 ANQGSEA. With 6 bases removed from V and 4 bases from J, the gap between germline ends came to 24 bases. The CDR3 loop spans 16 amino acids. The DNA of the CDR3 is TGCAGCGTCGGGGGTACGCAGGGTGGAGTGGGAGAGACCCAGTACTTC. Protein product: CSVGGTQGGVGETQYF.

The rearrangement links TRBV6-1 to TRBJ1-2; 8 bases agree with TRBD1. The germline V gene encodes CDR1 MNHNS and CDR2 SASEGT. The CDR3 has 12 residues. V lost 7 bases, J lost 8 bases, and 6 bases stayed unmatched. The CDR3 here is CASTLQGGGYTF. In DNA form, the CDR3 reads TGTGCCAGCACCTTACAGGGGGGCGGCTACACCTTC.

The chain is built from TRBV30 and TRBJ1-1; D unclear. Germline V gene lookup returns CDR1 GTSNPN and CDR2 SVGIG (reference sequence). Trimming left V 8 bases short and J 0 bases short, with 13 bases between. CDR3 size: 13 residues. The CDR3 DNA sequence: TGTGCCGACAAAACAGCTTTGAACACTGAAGCTTTCTTT. It codes for CADKTALNTEAFF.

This clone has just a few counts. The J gene is TRBJ1-5, the V gene TRBV10-3, with TRBD1 matching 8 bases. The trim removed 5 bases at V and 7 bases at J, leaving 10 bases unmatched. This CDR3 has 15 amino acids. Per the germline V gene, CDR1 is ENHRY and CDR2 is SYGVKD. The CDR3 nucleotides read TGTGCCATCAGTTTGGACGGGACAGGAGGACAGCCCCAGCATTTT. Protein sequence: CAISLDGTGGQPQHF.

The gene calls are TRBV30 and TRBJ1-1; D ambiguous. The CDR3 extends over 13 amino acids. The germline V gene encodes CDR1 GTSNPN and CDR2 SVGIG (reference sequence). Trimming took off 1 base at V and 11 bases at J, with 17 bases between the two ends. CDR3 amino acids: CAWSGTAGTLAFF. CDR3 nucleotides: TGTGCCTGGAGTGGTACAGCGGGTACATTGGCTTTCTTT.

The rearrangement joins TRBV5-1 to TRBJ2-7; 8 bases are a match to TRBD2. Per the germline V gene, CDR1 is SGHRS and CDR2 is YFSETQ. Trimming at V came to 4 bases and at J to 7 bases, leaving 7 bases not matched to a gene. The CDR3 spans 13 residues. CDR3 sequence reads: CASSPGLDLEQYF. The CDR3 coding sequence is TGCGCCAGCAGCCCGGGACTAGACCTGGAGCAGTACTTC. The full variable domain, its missing parts supplied by reference TRBV5-1 and TRBJ2-7, is KAGVTQTPRYLIKTRGQQVTLSCSPISGHRSVSWYQQTPGQGLQFLFEYFSETQRNKGNFPGRFSGRQFSNSRSEMNVSTLELGDSALYLCASSPGLDLEQYFGPGTRLTVT.

This rearrangement joins TRBV5-1 to TRBJ2-2, with D tentatively TRBD1 (6 bases). The ends were cut back, 0 bases at V and 0 bases at J, with 15 bases in the middle. This CDR3 is built from 18 residues. Germline V lookup: CDR1 SGHRS, CDR2 YFSETQ. DNA for the CDR3: TGCGCCAGCAGCTTGGGGGACACTATACTCGCGAACACCGGGGAGCTGTTTTTT. Its translation: CASSLGDTILANTGELFF.

The chain combines TRBV6-5 with TRBJ1-3; D remains unclear. There are 14 residues in the CDR3. In germline, CDR1 is MNHEY, CDR2 SVGAGI. Trimming stripped 8 bases from V and 0 bases from J, with 11 bases between. CDR3 nucleotide sequence: TGTGCCAGCGGATTCCGGAGCTCTGGAAACACCATATATTTT. Translated: CASGFRSSGNTIYF.

The chain employs TRBV6-5 and TRBJ2-7; 9 bases match TRBD2. In germline, CDR1 is MNHEY, CDR2 SVGAGI. The CDR3 extends over 15 amino acids. V lost 6 bases and J lost 2; bases outside the gene matches: 8. The CDR3 loop is CASSSTGTSPYEQYF. CDR3 DNA: TGTGCCAGCAGCTCAACCGGGACTAGCCCCTACGAGCAGTACTTC.

V usage is TRBV6-6 and J usage is TRBJ2-1, with TRBD1 identical over 9 bases. This CDR3 comprises 15 residues. The V and J ends lost 4 bases and 5 bases, in that order; junction bases with no gene match: 6. Germline loops: CDR1 MNHNY, CDR2 SVGAGI (reference sequence). Written as DNA, the CDR3 is TGTGCCAGCAGTTTGCCGGGACAGGGTGACAATGAGCAGTTCTTC. Residues: CASSLPGQGDNEQFF.

V gene TRBV2 combines with J gene TRBJ1-1; 10 positions match TRBD1. V shed 4 bases, J shed 0 bases, and the junction held 5 bases outside the gene matches. CDR3 length: 16 residues. Germline V gene sequence: CDR1 SNHLY, CDR2 FYNNEI. The DNA for the CDR3 is TGTGCCAGCAGTGGAGGGGACAGGGGCTTGAACACTGAAGCTTTCTTT. Protein: CASSGGDRGLNTEAFF.

The V and J genes are TRBV29-1 and TRBJ1-2; tentative D call: TRBD1 (5 bases). CDR1 is SQVTM and CDR2 is ANQGSEA in the germline V gene. The CDR3 has 13 amino acids. Trimming took off 4 bases at V and 5 bases at J, with 14 bases between the two ends. CDR3 protein: CSVAVQVRYGYTF. The DNA of the CDR3 is TGCAGCGTTGCGGTACAGGTTAGGTATGGCTACACCTTC.

In regard to this clone: Compared with germline, one end of the junction differs, possibly owing to a read error. The chain carries TRBV2 and TRBJ2-4; unclear D gene. This CDR3 contains 12 residues. Germline lookup yields CDR1 SNHLY and CDR2 FYNNEI. The CDR3 nucleotides read TGTGCCAGCAGTGGTTACAATACCCGCATGGACTTC. This encodes CASSGYNTRMDF. Full variable domain (remainder filled in from reference TRBV2 and TRBJ2-4): EPEVTQTPSHQVTQMGQEVILRCVPISNHLYFYWYRQILGQKVEFLVSFYNNEISEKSEIFDDQFSVERPDGSNFTLKIRSTKLEDSAMYFCASSGYNTRMDFGAGTRLSVL.

DNA for the CDR3: TGTGCCATCAGTGAAGGAGGGCTTGGAAACACCATATATTTT. Protein: CAISEGGLGNTIYF. The rearrangement joins TRBV10-3 to TRBJ1-3; D remains ambiguous. The ends were cut back, 3 bases at V and 3 bases at J, with 9 bases in the middle. Germline V gene lookup returns CDR1 ENHRY and CDR2 SYGVKD. The length of the CDR3 is 14 residues.

The chain combines TRBV6-1 with TRBJ1-1; D is unclear. The germline V gene encodes CDR1 MNHNS and CDR2 SASEGT. The length of the CDR3 is 15 residues. Trimming took off 6 bases at V and 5 bases at J, with 19 bases between the two ends. This chain's CDR3 is CASRPSGISVTEAFF. In DNA, the CDR3 is TGTGCCAGCAGACCTTCCGGGATTTCGGTGACTGAAGCTTTCTTT.

The chain joins TRBV28 to TRBJ1-2; 9 nucleotides agree with TRBD1. This CDR3 spans 16 amino acids. Germline CDR1 and CDR2: MDHEN and SYDVKM. The V and J ends lost 5 bases and 4 bases, in that order; junction bases with no gene match: 11. CDR3 nucleotide sequence: TGTGCCAGCAGTCGTGCGGGTGGGGACAGGGCCTATGGCTACACCTTC. This gives the protein CASSRAGGDRAYGYTF.

This chain uses TRBV10-3 with TRBJ1-4; a possible D gene is TRBD1 (6 bases). The V end was cut by 1 base, the J end by 1 base, with 16 bases between. Germline V gene sequence: CDR1 ENHRY, CDR2 SYGVKD. There are 18 residues in the CDR3. The DNA of the CDR3 is TGTGCCATCAGTGAGTTCTGGCGACAGGTCGGAACTAATGAAAAACTGTTTTTT. Protein product: CAISEFWRQVGTNEKLFF.

The rearrangement links TRBV6-5 to TRBJ1-2; tentatively, D is TRBD1 (6 bases). This CDR3 is built from 13 residues. Germline CDR1 and CDR2: MNHEY and SVGAGI. Trimming stripped 5 bases from V and 4 bases from J, with 11 bases between. CDR3 DNA: TGTGCCAGCAGTGCACAGGGCACCTATGGCTACACCTTC. This encodes CASSAQGTYGYTF.

The V and J genes are TRBV18 and TRBJ1-5; 8 bases align to TRBD1. This CDR3 is 16 amino acids long. In germline, CDR1 is KGHSH, CDR2 LQKENI. V was pared by 3 bases and J by 4 bases, with 8 bases of the junction left unmatched. The CDR3 sequence: CASSPRAQGANQPQHF. In nucleotides, the CDR3 is TGTGCCAGCTCACCCCGTGCTCAGGGGGCGAATCAGCCCCAGCATTTT.

This clone has a single count. The V call is TRBV21-1, the J call TRBJ1-5; the table's D call TRBD1 went unverified against the DNA. TRBV21-1 is deemed a pseudogene. The CDR3 is made up of 12 amino acids. CDR3 residues: CASSRKKGARHF. The CDR3 DNA is TGTGCCAGCAGCAGGAAAAAGGGGGCCCGGCATTTT.

This clone was seen once. The chain has TRBV14 and TRBJ1-1; the D is unclear. Germline V gene lookup returns CDR1 SGHDN and CDR2 FVKESK. The V end lost 0 bases, the J end lost 3 bases, and 5 bases lay between the germline ends. The CDR3 spans 13 residues. The CDR3 spells CASSQDGDTEAFF. The CDR3 DNA reads as TGTGCCAGCAGCCAAGACGGTGACACTGAAGCTTTCTTT. Full variable domain (missing parts from reference TRBV14 and TRBJ1-1): EAGVTQFPSHSVIEKGQTVTLRCDPISGHDNLYWYRRVMGKEIKFLLHFVKESKQDESGMPNNRFLAERTGGTYSTLKVQPAELEDSGVYFCASSQDGDTEAFFGQGTRLTVV.

This chain joins TRBV30 and TRBJ1-3; possible D gene TRBD1, 5 bases. Per the germline V gene, CDR1 is GTSNPN and CDR2 is SVGIG (reference sequence). CDR3 length equals 14 residues. The V and J ends lost 3 bases and 4 bases respectively, with 13 bases between them. This chain's CDR3 is CAWRATASGNTIYF. In nucleotides, the CDR3 is TGTGCCTGGAGGGCGACAGCTTCAGGAAACACCATATATTTT.

The CDR3 nucleotides read TGTGCCAGCAGCCCCGGGACTCACTCTGGAAACACCATATATTTT. Protein sequence: CASSPGTHSGNTIYF. The chain couples TRBV5-4 to TRBJ1-3; possibly TRBD1 for D (5 bases). The CDR3 sequence is 15 residues long. V lost 4 bases and J 0 bases, leaving 11 bases between the germline ends. Germline-derived CDR1 and CDR2 are SGHNT and YYREEE (reference sequence). The variable domain in full, completed from reference TRBV5-4 and TRBJ1-3, reads ETGVTQSPTHLIKTRGQQVTLRCSSQSGHNTVSWYQQALGQGPQFIFQYYREEENGRGNFPPRFSGLQFPNYSSELNVNALELDDSALYLCASSPGTHSGNTIYFGEGSWLTVV.

The V gene is TRBV7-2, the J gene TRBJ1-5; D ambiguous. Germline CDR1 SGHTA, CDR2 FQGNSA. The V end lost 1 base, the J end lost 5 bases, and 6 bases lay between the germline ends. CDR3 size: 13 residues. In nucleotides, the CDR3 is TGTGCCAGCAGCTTAGTTCCCGATCAGCCCCAGCATTTT. As protein: CASSLVPDQPQHF. Full variable domain (outside the CDR3, taken from reference TRBV7-2 and TRBJ1-5): GAGVSQSPSNKVTEKGKDVELRCDPISGHTALYWYRQSLGQGLEFLIYFQGNSAPDKSGLPSDRFSAERTGGSVSTLTIQRTQQEDSAVYLCASSLVPDQPQHFGDGTRLSIL.

The rearrangement links TRBV19 to TRBJ1-6; 10 bases fit TRBD1. Losses at the gene ends were 7 bases for V and 3 bases for J; bases not matched to a gene: 3. The CDR3 consists of 15 residues. Germline lookup yields CDR1 LNHDA and CDR2 SQIVND (reference sequence). The CDR3 coding sequence is TGTGCCAGTAAGGACAGGGGGTACTATAATTCACCCCTCCACTTT. The encoded protein is CASKDRGYYNSPLHF.

The CDR3 nucleotides read TGCAGTGTTAACAGTATCTATGGCTACACCTTC. It translates to CSVNSIYGYTF. The V gene is TRBV20-1, the J gene TRBJ1-2; the D is unclear. The germline gives CDR1 DFQATT, CDR2 SNEGSKA (reference sequence). Trimming shortened V by 7 bases and J by 4 bases, and 10 bases separated the two germline ends. This CDR3 has 11 residues.

The chain couples TRBV5-6 to TRBJ2-5; TRBD1 is a possible D gene (6 bases). Germline V CDR1 and CDR2: SGHDT, YYEEEE. Trimming left V 4 bases short and J 1 base short, with 17 bases between. The CDR3 has 16 amino acids. Here the CDR3 DNA reads TGTGCCAGCAGCCTGGACAGTCCTTCCCTCCAAGAGACCCAGTACTTC. Translation: CASSLDSPSLQETQYF.